This T cell receptor (beta chain) was identified in a study of blood T cells in healthy people across ages. General study points: Any conclusive comparison of naive versus antigen-experienced cells was prevented by using unsorted PBMCs. Across the age range, TCR beta diversity per million T cells fell in a roughly linear way.

This clonotype was counted only a few times. Its matching antigen is unknown. For the second PCR, which ran for about 7 to 11 cycles, a sample-barcoded 5' primer and a J-beta primer mix were used. Each CDR3 protein gets one entry after TCRdb re-called the 5' RACE reads with MiXCR. The sample lists hundreds of thousands of distinct CDR3 sequences, around 29% occurring once. The CDR3 sequence is 17 residues long. Germline values: CDR1 MGHRA, CDR2 YSYEKL. The sequence derives from an older woman in good health. The sequenced material came from blood. The J gene is TRBJ2-5, the V gene TRBV4-1; 7 nucleotides match TRBD2. The J call may be wrong; the DNA end is better matched by TRBJ2-1. CDR3 sequence reads: CASSTNPSGKTYNEQFF. The CDR3 bases are TGCGCCAGCAGCACAAACCCTAGCGGAAAAACCTACAATGAGCAGTTCTTC.